Reported below is one T cell receptor (beta chain). The data belong to a study of blood T cell repertoires in COVID-19. On the study more broadly: T cells, B-cell-depleted T cells, or PBMCs supplied cDNA or gDNA.

Method: immunoSEQ multiplex PCR; TCRdb's copy keeps in-frame clones and lacks some. The table includes 55,000 or so clones, 65% to 80% detected once. CDR1 LGHDT and CDR2 YNNKEL come from the germline V gene (reference sequence). The CDR3 loop spans 14 amino acids. J was trimmed by 1 base and V by 4 bases; bases with no gene match: 3. The TCR comes from a man aged 30 to 39 with COVID-19, enrolled during active disease. Material for sequencing was peripheral blood. The chain combines TRBV3-1 (or the pseudogene TRBV3-2) with TRBJ2-5; 7 bases map to TRBD1. The CDR3 loop is CASSRTGVQETQYF. The CDR3 nucleotides are TGTGCCAGCAGCCGCACAGGGGTCCAAGAGACCCAGTACTTC.